A selection of T cell receptor beta chains follows, all from one sample in a study of T cell responses to AZD1222 COVID-19 vaccine. Only in-frame clones appear in the TCRdb table, and some are missing; sequencing was by immunoSEQ multiplex PCR. The repertoire includes approximately 140,000 clones, roughly 90% of them detected once, and 2.5% to 3.5% sits in the top ten. Here the sequenced sample was peripheral blood, taken on day 0 of AZD1222 vaccination. The receptors were sampled from an adult in good health. Both conserved end residues are part of each CDR3. D genes are given only for firm matches. Clone size is not always given. Where it is, it says once, few, many or a class for expanded clones.

d_gene: TRBD1
v_gene: TRBV6-6
abundance: NA
j_gene: TRBJ2-2
CDR3aa: CASSYSGQGTGELFF
CDR3nt: TGTGCCAGCAGTTACTCGGGACAGGGGACCGGGGAGCTGTTTTTT

d_gene: TRBD2
v_gene: TRBV2
abundance: NA
j_gene: TRBJ2-5
CDR3aa: CASSDSGTQQETQYF
CDR3nt: TGTGCCAGCAGTGATAGCGGGACCCAACAAGAGACCCAGTACTTC

d_gene: TRBD1
v_gene: TRBV6-5
abundance: NA
j_gene: TRBJ2-7
CDR3aa: CASSSTDRVPSYEQYF
CDR3nt: TGTGCCAGCAGTTCGACAGACAGGGTCCCCTCCTACGAGCAGTACTTC

d_gene: NA
v_gene: TRBV7-8
abundance: NA
j_gene: TRBJ2-1
CDR3aa: CASSATYNEQFF
CDR3nt: TGTGCCAGCAGCGCGACCTACAATGAGCAGTTCTTC

d_gene: TRBD2
v_gene: TRBV7-9
abundance: NA
j_gene: TRBJ2-1
CDR3aa: CASSSPGLAFDEQFF
CDR3nt: TGTGCCAGCAGCTCTCCGGGACTAGCTTTCGATGAGCAGTTCTTC

d_gene: TRBD1
v_gene: TRBV6-5
abundance: once
j_gene: TRBJ1-1
CDR3aa: CASSYSTGVRAFF
CDR3nt: TGTGCCAGCAGTTATTCGACAGGGGTTAGAGCTTTCTTT

d_gene: NA
v_gene: TRBV6-2/TRBV6-3
abundance: NA
j_gene: TRBJ1-5
CDR3aa: CASSYRLLLGSPRGAPQHF
CDR3nt: TGTGCCAGCAGTTACCGCCTGTTACTTGGCAGCCCCCGAGGGGCGCCCCAGCATTTT

d_gene: NA
v_gene: TRBV9
abundance: NA
j_gene: TRBJ1-1
CDR3aa: CASSVARNTEAFF
CDR3nt: TGTGCCAGCAGCGTAGCCCGGAACACTGAAGCTTTCTTT

d_gene: NA
v_gene: TRBV11-2
abundance: NA
j_gene: TRBJ2-2
CDR3aa: CASSPEPRQSTGELFF
CDR3nt: TGTGCCAGCAGCCCGGAACCGAGGCAGAGCACCGGGGAGCTGTTTTTT

d_gene: NA
v_gene: TRBV28
abundance: NA
j_gene: TRBJ2-1
CDR3aa: CATRGRGPKSYNEQFF
CDR3nt: TGTGCCACCCGGGGACGGGGACCTAAATCCTACAATGAGCAGTTCTTC

d_gene: TRBD2
v_gene: TRBV29-1
abundance: NA
j_gene: TRBJ2-5
CDR3aa: CSVLGLAGNLGSGETQYF
CDR3nt: TGCAGCGTTCTCGGACTAGCGGGGAACCTGGGCAGTGGGGAGACCCAGTACTTC

d_gene: TRBD1
v_gene: TRBV4-2
abundance: NA
j_gene: TRBJ1-5
CDR3aa: CASSLGQGWGNQPQHF
CDR3nt: TGTGCCAGCAGCCTCGGACAGGGGTGGGGGAATCAGCCCCAGCATTTT

d_gene: TRBD2
v_gene: TRBV7-2
abundance: once
j_gene: TRBJ2-7
CDR3aa: CASSLGVSGYEQYF
CDR3nt: TGTGCCAGCAGCTTAGGTGTTAGCGGGTACGAGCAGTACTTC

d_gene: TRBD1
v_gene: TRBV7-2
abundance: NA
j_gene: TRBJ1-2
CDR3aa: CASSRDRVLGGYTF
CDR3nt: TGTGCCAGCAGCCGGGACAGGGTATTAGGGGGCTACACCTTC

d_gene: NA
v_gene: TRBV6-5
abundance: NA
j_gene: TRBJ2-5
CDR3aa: CASRIGFRGETQYF
CDR3nt: TGTGCCAGCAGGATCGGATTTAGGGGGGAGACCCAGTACTTC

d_gene: NA
v_gene: TRBV3-1/TRBV3-2
abundance: NA
j_gene: TRBJ2-2
CDR3aa: CASTQGLANTGELFF
CDR3nt: TGTGCCAGCACCCAGGGGTTGGCGAACACCGGGGAGCTGTTTTTT

d_gene: TRBD1
v_gene: TRBV5-1
abundance: NA
j_gene: TRBJ2-7
CDR3aa: CASSPNRGRQDEKYF
CDR3nt: TGCGCCAGCAGCCCGAACAGGGGGCGCCAGGACGAGAAGTACTTC

d_gene: NA
v_gene: TRBV9
abundance: NA
j_gene: TRBJ2-1
CDR3aa: CASSVGPTGAVNEQFF
CDR3nt: TGTGCCAGCAGCGTAGGGCCTACGGGGGCCGTAAATGAGCAGTTCTTC

d_gene: NA
v_gene: TRBV6-1
abundance: NA
j_gene: TRBJ2-5
CDR3aa: CASSDGLGIVVETQYF
CDR3nt: TGTGCCAGCAGTGATGGGCTGGGCATAGTTGTGGAGACCCAGTACTTC

d_gene: NA
v_gene: TRBV6-5
abundance: NA
j_gene: TRBJ1-6
CDR3aa: CASRRGREFSPLHF
CDR3nt: TGTGCCAGCAGACGGGGGCGGGAGTTCAGCCCCCTCCACTTT

d_gene: TRBD1
v_gene: TRBV5-1
abundance: NA
j_gene: TRBJ2-5
CDR3aa: CASSPGQGGETQYF
CDR3nt: TGCGCCAGCAGCCCGGGACAGGGAGGGGAGACCCAGTACTTC

d_gene: TRBD1
v_gene: TRBV18
abundance: NA
j_gene: TRBJ2-7
CDR3aa: CASSTGASAYEQYF
CDR3nt: TGTGCCAGCTCTACAGGGGCGTCAGCCTACGAGCAGTACTTC

d_gene: TRBD1
v_gene: TRBV6-4
abundance: NA
j_gene: TRBJ1-1
CDR3aa: CASRAQGRNTEAFF
CDR3nt: TGTGCCAGCAGAGCACAGGGGCGGAACACTGAAGCTTTCTTT

d_gene: NA
v_gene: TRBV15
abundance: NA
j_gene: TRBJ1-2
CDR3aa: CATSRVTGRGYGYTF
CDR3nt: TGTGCCACCAGCAGAGTAACAGGGAGAGGCTATGGCTACACCTTC

d_gene: NA
v_gene: TRBV5-8
abundance: once
j_gene: TRBJ1-4
CDR3aa: CASSLLRAEGEKLFF
CDR3nt: TGTGCCAGCAGCTTGTTACGGGCCGAGGGAGAAAAACTGTTTTTT

d_gene: TRBD2
v_gene: TRBV4-2
abundance: NA
j_gene: TRBJ2-7
CDR3aa: CASSQVSGSPDEQYF
CDR3nt: TGTGCCAGCAGCCAAGTGAGCGGGAGTCCCGACGAGCAGTACTTC

d_gene: NA
v_gene: TRBV11-1
abundance: NA
j_gene: TRBJ2-7
CDR3aa: CASSLAGVADIYREQYF
CDR3nt: TGTGCCAGCAGCTTAGCGGGGGTGGCCGATATCTACCGCGAGCAGTACTTC

d_gene: TRBD2
v_gene: TRBV4-3
abundance: NA
j_gene: TRBJ2-2
CDR3aa: CASSQGRTSGRASTGELFF
CDR3nt: TGCGCCAGCAGCCAAGGGAGGACTAGCGGGAGGGCAAGCACCGGGGAGCTGTTTTTT

d_gene: TRBD1
v_gene: TRBV14
abundance: NA
j_gene: TRBJ1-2
CDR3aa: CASSQTPWRGQDYGYTF
CDR3nt: TGTGCCAGCAGCCAAACCCCCTGGAGGGGGCAAGACTATGGCTACACCTTC

d_gene: NA
v_gene: TRBV12-3/TRBV12-4
abundance: NA
j_gene: TRBJ1-1
CDR3aa: CASSFRQRAFF
CDR3nt: TGTGCCAGCAGTTTCAGGCAGCGGGCTTTCTTT

d_gene: TRBD1
v_gene: TRBV19
abundance: NA
j_gene: TRBJ2-7
CDR3aa: CASSATGGPYEQYF
CDR3nt: TGTGCCAGTAGTGCGACAGGGGGCCCCTACGAGCAGTACTTC

d_gene: NA
v_gene: TRBV6-5
abundance: NA
j_gene: TRBJ2-3
CDR3aa: CASTIAENTDTQYF
CDR3nt: TGTGCCAGCACCATAGCGGAAAACACAGATACGCAGTATTTT

d_gene: NA
v_gene: TRBV5-6
abundance: NA
j_gene: TRBJ1-2
CDR3aa: CASTFGAIGYTF
CDR3nt: TGTGCCAGCACCTTCGGAGCAATTGGCTACACCTTC

d_gene: TRBD1
v_gene: TRBV6-2/TRBV6-3
abundance: NA
j_gene: TRBJ1-1
CDR3aa: CASSSQGGNTEAFF
CDR3nt: TGTGCCAGCAGTTCCCAGGGGGGGAACACTGAAGCTTTCTTT

d_gene: TRBD1
v_gene: TRBV19
abundance: once
j_gene: TRBJ1-5
CDR3aa: CASKPGQGRSNQPQHF
CDR3nt: TGTGCCAGTAAACCCGGACAGGGTAGAAGCAATCAGCCCCAGCATTTT

d_gene: TRBD2
v_gene: TRBV5-1
abundance: once
j_gene: TRBJ2-5
CDR3aa: CASSLGREGPGETQYF
CDR3nt: TGCGCCAGCAGCTTGGGCCGGGAGGGCCCTGGGGAGACCCAGTACTTC

d_gene: NA
v_gene: TRBV7-3
abundance: once
j_gene: TRBJ2-7
CDR3aa: CASSLSAQSYEQYF
CDR3nt: TGTGCCAGCAGCTTATCAGCCCAGAGCTACGAGCAGTACTTC

d_gene: NA
v_gene: TRBV29-1
abundance: NA
j_gene: TRBJ2-1
CDR3aa: CSVTGITDNEQFF
CDR3nt: TGCAGCGTTACCGGCATTACTGACAATGAGCAGTTCTTC

d_gene: TRBD1
v_gene: TRBV19
abundance: once
j_gene: TRBJ1-1
CDR3aa: CASSIGPGGTEAFF
CDR3nt: TGTGCCAGTAGTATAGGTCCAGGGGGCACTGAAGCTTTCTTT

d_gene: TRBD2
v_gene: TRBV5-5
abundance: NA
j_gene: TRBJ2-7
CDR3aa: CASSLVASGGAYEQYF
CDR3nt: TGTGCCAGCAGCTTGGTCGCCAGCGGGGGGGCCTACGAGCAGTACTTC

d_gene: NA
v_gene: TRBV28
abundance: NA
j_gene: TRBJ2-2
CDR3aa: CASSSPGQITGELFF
CDR3nt: TGTGCCAGCAGTTCCCCCGGACAGATCACCGGGGAGCTGTTTTTT

d_gene: TRBD1
v_gene: TRBV5-6
abundance: NA
j_gene: TRBJ1-5
CDR3aa: CASSLGYRGQPQHF
CDR3nt: TGTGCCAGCAGCTTGGGTTACAGGGGTCAGCCCCAGCATTTT

d_gene: NA
v_gene: TRBV7-9
abundance: NA
j_gene: TRBJ1-1
CDR3aa: CATVANTEAFF
CDR3nt: TGTGCAACCGTGGCGAACACTGAAGCTTTCTTT

d_gene: TRBD1
v_gene: TRBV9
abundance: once
j_gene: TRBJ2-7
CDR3aa: CASSVGPDRVSYEQYF
CDR3nt: TGTGCCAGCAGCGTAGGGCCGGACAGGGTCTCCTACGAGCAGTACTTC